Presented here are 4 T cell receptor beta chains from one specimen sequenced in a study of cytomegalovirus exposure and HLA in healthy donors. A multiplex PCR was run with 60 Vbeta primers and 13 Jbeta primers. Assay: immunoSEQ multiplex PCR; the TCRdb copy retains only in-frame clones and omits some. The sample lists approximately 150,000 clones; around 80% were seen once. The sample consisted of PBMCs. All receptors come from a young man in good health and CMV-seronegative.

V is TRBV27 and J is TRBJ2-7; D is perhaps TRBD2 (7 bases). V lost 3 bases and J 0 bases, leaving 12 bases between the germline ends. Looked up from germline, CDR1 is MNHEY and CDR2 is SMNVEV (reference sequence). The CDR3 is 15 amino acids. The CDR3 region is CASSFGGGTSYEQYF. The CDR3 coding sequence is TGTGCCAGCAGTTTCGGCGGGGGCACCTCCTACGAGCAGTACTTC.

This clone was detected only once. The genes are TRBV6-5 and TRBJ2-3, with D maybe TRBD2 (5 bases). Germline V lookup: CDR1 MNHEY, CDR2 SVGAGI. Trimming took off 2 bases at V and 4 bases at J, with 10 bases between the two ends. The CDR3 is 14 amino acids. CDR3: CASSYVDSPDTQYF. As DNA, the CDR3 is TGTGCCAGCAGTTACGTGGACTCCCCAGATACGCAGTATTTT.

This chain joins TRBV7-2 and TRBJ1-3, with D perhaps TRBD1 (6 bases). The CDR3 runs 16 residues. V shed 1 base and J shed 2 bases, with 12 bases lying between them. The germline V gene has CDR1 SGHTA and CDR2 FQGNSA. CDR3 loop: CASSLGLAGAGNTIYF. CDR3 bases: TGTGCCAGCAGCTTAGGCTTGGCAGGGGCTGGAAACACCATATATTTT.

Here the CDR3 DNA reads TGTGCCTGGGCCCAAAGTGTACTTAACTACGAGCAGTACTTC. It specifies CAWAQSVLNYEQYF. J is TRBJ2-7 and V is TRBV30; D remains ambiguous. CDR1 GTSNPN and CDR2 SVGIG come from the germline V gene (reference sequence). Trimming took 5 bases from V and 3 from J, leaving 17 bases between them. CDR3 length: 14 amino acids.